Below, 9 T cell receptor beta chains from the same sample are listed, as sequenced in a study of blood T cell repertoires in COVID-19. Sequenced by immunoSEQ multiplex PCR; TCRdb stores in-frame clones only, minus some. This table holds approximately 380,000 clones, approximately 89% found once. Sequenced sample: PBMCs or T cells enriched from blood (not recorded which). These receptors were collected from a woman between 40 and 50 years old who had been exposed to COVID-19.

The chain recombines TRBV18 with TRBJ1-2; 8 bases match TRBD1. The CDR3 has 14 residues. The V gene's germline CDR1 is KGHSH and CDR2 LQKENI. The V gene end was trimmed by 2 bases and the J gene end by 4 bases; junction bases not matched to a gene: 3. DNA for the CDR3: TGTGCCAGCTCACCAGGGACAGGTAGCTATGGCTACACCTTC. It translates to CASSPGTGSYGYTF.

This CDR3 is CSASERGGYTF. CDR3 nucleotides: TGCAGTGCTAGTGAGAGGGGGGGCTACACCTTC. This rearrangement joins TRBV20-1 to TRBJ1-2, with a weak D call TRBD1 (6 bases). This CDR3 has 11 residues. From germline, CDR1 is DFQATT and CDR2 SNEGSKA (reference sequence). V lost 3 bases and J 8 bases, leaving 10 bases between the germline ends.

This chain joins TRBV28 and TRBJ1-4, with D perhaps matching TRBD1 (6 bases). Germline V lookup: CDR1 MDHEN, CDR2 SYDVKM. The CDR3 length is 15 residues. V was cut by 9 bases and J by 8 bases, with 22 bases left in between. Here the CDR3 DNA reads TGTGCCAGTACAGGGACAACGTACGGGAACGAAAAACTGTTTTTT. This sequence encodes CASTGTTYGNEKLFF.

This chain joins TRBV9 and TRBJ1-2; D remains unclear. CDR1 SGDLS and CDR2 YYNGEE come from the germline V gene. The CDR3 covers 12 residues. Trimming took off 3 bases at V and 4 bases at J, with 7 bases between the two ends. The CDR3 nucleotides read TGTGCCAGCAGCGCGACGGGCTATGGCTACACCTTC. This sequence encodes CASSATGYGYTF.

The J gene is TRBJ1-3, the V gene TRBV19; 7 nucleotides line up with TRBD1. Germline CDR1 reads LNHDA; CDR2 reads SQIVND (reference sequence). Unmatched junction bases numbered 9, after V lost 10 bases and J lost 0 bases. The CDR3 length is 15 residues. CDR3 residues: CATEDRPHSGNTIYF. CDR3 coding DNA: TGTGCCACTGAGGACAGGCCACACTCTGGAAACACCATATATTTT. Filled out from reference TRBV19 and TRBJ1-3, the complete variable domain reads DGGITQSPKYLFRKEGQNVTLSCEQNLNHDAMYWYRQDPGQGLRLIYYSQIVNDFQKGDIAEGYSVSREKKESFPLTVTSAQKNPTAFYLCATEDRPHSGNTIYFGEGSWLTVV.

V gene TRBV3-1 (or the pseudogene TRBV3-2) combines with J gene TRBJ2-7; perhaps TRBD2 as D (5 bases). Germline V gene data show CDR1 as LGHDT and CDR2 as YNNKEL (reference sequence). The V end was cut by 0 bases, the J end by 5 bases, with 8 bases between. CDR3 length: 13 residues. This chain's CDR3 is CASSQDPGNEQYF. CDR3 sequence (DNA): TGTGCCAGCAGCCAAGACCCCGGGAACGAGCAGTACTTC.

This sequence joins TRBV18 and TRBJ1-5, with 9 bases lining up with TRBD1. This CDR3 comprises 18 residues. The V segment lost 4 bases and the J segment 3 bases; nucleotides outside the gene matches: 13. CDR1 KGHSH and CDR2 LQKENI come from the germline V gene. Here the CDR3 DNA reads TGTGCCAGCTCACGGAGGGTTTCGGGACAGGGCAACAATCAGCCCCAGCATTTT. It translates to CASSRRVSGQGNNQPQHF. Based on the CDR3 plus reference TRBV18 and TRBJ1-5, the full variable domain is NAGVMQNPRHLVRRRGQEARLRCSPMKGHSHVYWYRQLPEEGLKFMVYLQKENIIDESGMPKERFSAEFPKEGPSILRIQQVVRGDSAAYFCASSRRVSGQGNNQPQHFGDGTRLSIL.

J is TRBJ1-1 and V is TRBV29-1, with D unclear. CDR1 and CDR2 from the germline V gene are SQVTM and ANQGSEA. V gave up 2 bases and J gave up 7 bases, with 8 bases separating them. The CDR3 extends over 11 amino acids. Here the CDR3 reads CSVERRSEAFF. The CDR3 DNA follows: TGCAGCGTTGAAAGGAGGAGTGAAGCTTTCTTT.

This clone was detected only once. DNA of the CDR3: TGTGCCAGCAGCCAAGAGGGGACTAGAGTGGTAGATACGCAGTATTTT. Residues: CASSQEGTRVVDTQYF. The chain has TRBV4-2 and TRBJ2-3; 8 nucleotides match TRBD2. V shed 0 bases and J 5 bases; nucleotides not matched to a gene: 7. Germline V gives CDR1 LGHNA, CDR2 YNFKEQ. The CDR3 totals 16 residues.